This T cell receptor beta chain was sequenced in a study of blood T cell repertoires in COVID-19. Whole-study context: Samples came from the United States, Italy and Spain, spanning acute and convalescent COVID-19.

V was shortened by 4 bases and J by 6 bases, with 15 bases between the two germline ends. The CDR3 has 14 amino acids. The germline CDR1 and CDR2 sequences are MNHNY and SVGAGI (reference sequence). Enrollment of patients from Seattle took place during active infection, with longitudinal follow-up. Using immunoSEQ multiplex PCR, the repertoire was profiled, and TCRdb retains in-frame clones only, with some absent. The sample yields fewer than 250,000 clones, 80% to 90% seen once. Sequenced material: peripheral blood. This receptor was identified in a woman older than 75 with COVID-19, enrolled during active disease. The chain links TRBV6-6 to TRBJ1-1; D possibly corresponds to TRBD1 (6 bases). In DNA form, the CDR3 reads TGTGCCAGCAGTTTTTTCCCAGGGGTGGCTGAAGCTTTCTTT. Translating it yields CASSFFPGVAEAFF.